This T cell receptor beta chain was identified in a study of cytomegalovirus exposure and HLA in healthy donors. Regarding the study as a whole: Analysis was performed later, and it showed HLA-associated TCR beta chains to be more clonally expanded than equally common others. Later on, an analysis showed TCR association rates differing by HLA locus, with DRB1 the most and HLA-C the fewest.

From germline, CDR1 is ENHRY and CDR2 SYGVKD. The CDR3 contains 13 residues. V gave up 1 base and J gave up 6 bases, with 6 bases separating them. In the case of this clone: Its antigen is still unknown.

In the PCR, 60 Vbeta and 13 Jbeta primers were used. Only in-frame clones appear in the TCRdb table, and some are missing; sequencing was by immunoSEQ multiplex PCR. The sample holds 140,000 to 150,000 clones, approximately 78% seen once. The chain is built from TRBV10-3 and TRBJ2-2; D ambiguous. What was sequenced was PBMCs. This sequence originates from a man aged 35-49 years in good health and CMV-seropositive. CDR3 region: CAISEFSPGELFF. The CDR3 region has the DNA TGTGCCATCAGTGAGTTTAGCCCCGGGGAGCTGTTTTTT.